The next 3 T cell receptor beta chains were all read from a single sample in a study of shared T cell receptors in the human thymus. Clones were sequenced by immunoSEQ multiplex PCR, and TCRdb holds only the in-frame ones, with some missing. The data contain 640,000 or so clones, about 90% of them singletons. This sample also belongs to another study, concerning human thymus T cells.

Material for sequencing was thymocytes. Source of these receptors: a boy in the first two years of life with a congenital heart defect.

This chain links TRBV11-2 with TRBJ2-7; D ambiguous. The CDR3 runs 15 residues. V was trimmed by 1 base and J by 4 bases, leaving 14 bases between them. Looked up from germline, CDR1 is SGHAT and CDR2 is FQNNGV. The CDR3 here is CASSLADSAGYEQYF. The CDR3 nucleotides read TGTGCCAGCAGCTTAGCCGACTCGGCCGGTTACGAGCAGTACTTC.

The rearrangement links TRBV11-2 to TRBJ2-6; weak D call: TRBD2 (7 bases). Germline assignment: CDR1 SGHAT and CDR2 FQNNGV. The CDR3 totals 17 residues. The V and J ends lost 6 bases and 0 bases respectively, with 15 bases between them. CDR3 nucleotides: TGTGCCAGCAGGGGGGGGGCCTCTAGCTCTGGGGCCAACGTCCTGACTTTC. Amino acid sequence: CASRGGASSSGANVLTF.

The chain employs TRBV4-1 and TRBJ2-7, with TRBD1 identical over 9 bases. Per germline, CDR1 MGHRA and CDR2 YSYEKL. The CDR3 loop spans 13 amino acids. V was clipped by 4 bases and J by 5 bases; unmatched bases: 3. CDR3 in DNA: TGCGCCAGCAGCCGGGACAGGGACAACGAGCAGTACTTC. Its translation is CASSRDRDNEQYF.